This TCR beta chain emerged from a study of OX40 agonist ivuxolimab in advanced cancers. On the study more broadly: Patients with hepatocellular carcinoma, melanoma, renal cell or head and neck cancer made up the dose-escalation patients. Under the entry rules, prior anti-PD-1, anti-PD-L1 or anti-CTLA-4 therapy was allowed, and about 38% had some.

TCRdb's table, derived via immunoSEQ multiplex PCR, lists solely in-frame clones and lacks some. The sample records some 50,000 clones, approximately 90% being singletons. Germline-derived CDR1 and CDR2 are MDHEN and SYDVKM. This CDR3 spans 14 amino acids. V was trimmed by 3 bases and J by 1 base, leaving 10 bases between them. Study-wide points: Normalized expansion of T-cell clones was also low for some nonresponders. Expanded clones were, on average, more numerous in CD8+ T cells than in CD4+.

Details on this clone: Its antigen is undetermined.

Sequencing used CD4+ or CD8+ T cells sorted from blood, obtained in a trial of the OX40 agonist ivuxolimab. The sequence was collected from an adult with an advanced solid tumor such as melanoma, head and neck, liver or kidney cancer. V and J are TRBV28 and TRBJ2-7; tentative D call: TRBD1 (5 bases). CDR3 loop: CASSFRQGSYEQYF. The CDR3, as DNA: TGTGCCAGCAGTTTTCGGCAGGGTTCCTACGAGCAGTACTTC.